This TCR beta chain comes out of a study of Graves' ophthalmopathy and Graves' hyperthyroidism. Amplifying from RNA transcripts, the study obtained TCR beta CDR3 regions. HTBI primers were employed in first-round RT-PCR, then a second-round multiplex PCR followed. Using its own MiXCR run on the multiplex PCR reads, TCRdb lists one record per CDR3 protein. The table has hundreds of thousands of distinct CDR3 sequences, about 38% seen once. From germline, CDR1 is MGHDK and CDR2 SYGVNS. The CDR3 loop spans 13 amino acids. Trimming left V 11 bases short and J 5 bases short, with 18 bases between. The source is an adult man with Graves' ophthalmopathy. The sequencing sample was made of peripheral blood. The V call is TRBV25-1, the J call TRBJ2-5; D uncertain. CDR3 nucleotides: TGTGCCTGGAGTGCGGACCCGCGGGAGACCCAGTACTTC. Protein: CAWSADPRETQYF.